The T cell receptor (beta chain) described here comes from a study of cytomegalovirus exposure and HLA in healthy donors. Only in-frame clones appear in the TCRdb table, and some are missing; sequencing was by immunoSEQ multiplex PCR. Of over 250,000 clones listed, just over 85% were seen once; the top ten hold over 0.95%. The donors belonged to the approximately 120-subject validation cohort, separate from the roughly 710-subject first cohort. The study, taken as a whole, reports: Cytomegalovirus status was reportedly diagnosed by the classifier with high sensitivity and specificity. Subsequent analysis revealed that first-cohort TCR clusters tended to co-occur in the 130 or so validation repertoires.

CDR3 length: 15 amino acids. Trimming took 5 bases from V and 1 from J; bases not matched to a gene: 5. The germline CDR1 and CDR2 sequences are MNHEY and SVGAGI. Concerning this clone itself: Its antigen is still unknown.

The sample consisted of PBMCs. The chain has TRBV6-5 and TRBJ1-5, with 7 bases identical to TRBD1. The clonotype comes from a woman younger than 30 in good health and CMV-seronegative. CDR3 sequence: CASSAQGSSNQPQHF. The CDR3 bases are TGTGCCAGCAGTGCACAGGGGAGCAGCAATCAGCCCCAGCATTTT.